The 11 T cell receptor beta chains given below trace back to one sample, sequenced in a study of blood T cells in healthy people across ages. A sample-barcoded 5' primer and a J-beta primer mix were used in a second PCR of roughly 7 to 11 cycles. A single record per CDR3 protein comes from TCRdb applying MiXCR to the 5' RACE reads. This sample has 1.8 million or so distinct CDR3 sequences; around 40% occur once, and the top ten carry 23%. The sequenced material came from blood. All receptors come from a human donor in good health.

Comment on this clonotype: One end of the junction varies from germline; a read error may be responsible. This sequence joins TRBV7-6 and TRBJ2-2; the D gene could be TRBD1 or TRBD2 (7 bases each). The CDR3 extends over 17 amino acids. CDR1 and CDR2 from the germline V gene are SGHVS and FNYEAQ. The CDR3 protein is CAGSRTGGGANTGELFF. The CDR3 DNA is TGTGCCGGCAGCCGGACAGGAGGGGGGGCGAACACCGGGGAGCTGTTTTTT.

The rearrangement uses TRBV12-5 and TRBJ2-5; 8 bases match TRBD1. Germline lookup yields CDR1 LGHNT and CDR2 FRNRAP. This CDR3 comprises 16 residues. Unmatched junction bases numbered 9, after V lost 2 bases and J lost 4 bases. The CDR3 sequence is CASGLFRTGNAETQYF. The CDR3 DNA is TGTGCTAGTGGTTTGTTCCGGACAGGGAACGCAGAGACCCAGTACTTC.

The chain joins TRBV11-2 to TRBJ2-7, with D maybe TRBD1 (5 bases). Germline values: CDR1 SGHAT, CDR2 FQNNGV. This CDR3 contains 14 residues. V gave up 8 bases and J gave up 2 bases, with 16 bases separating them. The CDR3: CASATWGSPYEQYF. CDR3 in DNA: TGTGCCAGCGCCACTTGGGGCTCTCCCTACGAGCAGTACTTC.

The genes are TRBV11-2 and TRBJ2-1; TRBD2 might be the D (7 bases). The CDR3 runs to 17 residues. CDR1 is SGHAT and CDR2 is FQNNGV in the germline V gene. V lost 1 base, J lost 2 bases, and 15 bases lay in between. The CDR3 nucleotides are TGTGCCAGCAGCTTAGCCGGTCGGCGGGGGCCCTACAATGAGCAGTTCTTC. Protein sequence: CASSLAGRRGPYNEQFF.

This clonotype was observed a handful of times. The chain carries TRBV7-9 and TRBJ1-2; tentative D call: TRBD1 (5 bases). Germline CDR1 is SEHNR and CDR2 is FQNEAQ (reference sequence). The CDR3 runs to 14 residues. The V end lost 5 bases, the J end lost 8 bases, and 18 bases lay between the germline ends. In DNA form, the CDR3 reads TGTGCCAGCAGCCCAAGGCGAGGGAGGGACGGCTACACCTTC. This gives the protein CASSPRRGRDGYTF.

The chain couples TRBV3-1 to TRBJ1-1; TRBD1 is a possible D gene (5 bases). The V gene's germline CDR1 is LGHDT and CDR2 YNNKEL (reference sequence). V was trimmed by 0 bases and J by 11 bases, leaving 22 bases between them. This CDR3 spans 16 amino acids. DNA for the CDR3: TGTGCCAGCAGCCAAGAATGGGCGCAGGGTCTCGACGGGGCTTTCTTT. The encoded protein is CASSQEWAQGLDGAFF.

This clonotype was seen at least ten times. This chain links TRBV3-1 with TRBJ2-1, with D perhaps matching TRBD2 (6 bases). CDR3 length: 13 amino acids. Germline loops: CDR1 LGHDT, CDR2 YNNKEL (reference sequence). V lost 4 bases to trimming and J lost 8 bases, with 12 bases between them. The CDR3 here is CASSLTSRHEQFF. Written as DNA, the CDR3 is TGTGCCAGCAGCCTTACTAGCCGTCATGAGCAGTTCTTC.

Many counts were recorded for this clonotype. The chain links TRBV3-1 to TRBJ2-7; 12 nucleotides align to TRBD2. From germline, CDR1 is LGHDT and CDR2 YNNKEL (reference sequence). V dropped 5 bases and J dropped 1; count of bases not matched to a gene: 0. The CDR3 has 14 amino acids. CDR3 nucleotide sequence: TGTGCCAGCAGCGGGACTAGCGGGTCCTACGAGCAGTACTTC. Translation gives CASSGTSGSYEQYF.

This clonotype was counted only a few times. The V and J genes are TRBV5-5 and TRBJ1-2; D gene ambiguous. V gave up 0 bases and J gave up 7 bases, with 10 bases separating them. The CDR3 has 13 amino acids. The germline CDR1 and CDR2 sequences are SGHKS and YYEKEE (reference sequence). CDR3 residues: CASSLVETPGYTF. Written as DNA, the CDR3 is TGTGCCAGCAGCTTGGTTGAGACGCCTGGCTACACCTTC.

The chain uses TRBV9 and TRBJ1-2, with D possibly being TRBD1 (6 bases). The germline gives CDR1 SGDLS, CDR2 YYNGEE. V lost 2 bases and J lost 9, with 14 bases in between. The CDR3 consists of 13 residues. The CDR3 is CASSVSAGDSYTF. Written as DNA, the CDR3 is TGTGCCAGCAGCGTGTCGGCAGGGGATAGCTACACCTTC.

The chain is built from TRBV4-1 and TRBJ1-2; 10 bases line up with TRBD1. The V segment lost 5 bases and the J segment 4 bases; nucleotides outside the gene matches: 7. The CDR3 extends over 15 amino acids. Germline V gene data show CDR1 as MGHRA and CDR2 as YSYEKL. The CDR3 DNA follows: TGCGCCAGCAGCGTTCTGGGACAGGGGCGCTATGGCTACACCTTC. This encodes CASSVLGQGRYGYTF.